The 28 T cell receptor beta chains in this list originate from one sample, sequenced in a study of T cell repertoires in cytomegalovirus infection. Their antigens are not known. TCRdb used MiXCR to reprocess the reads, holding one entry per CDR3 protein. Among some 920,000 distinct CDR3 sequences listed, about a third were seen once. The sequencing here drew on cultured CD8+ T cells from PBMCs, taken from culture after CMV antigen stimulation. The receptors were sampled from a human donor in good health (CMV status not recorded). Some clones in this sample may be carry-over from other donors' samples.

This rearrangement joins TRBV7-9 to TRBJ2-1, with TRBD1 matching 10 bases. Germline CDR1 reads SEHNR; CDR2 reads FQNEAQ (reference sequence). The ends lost 4 bases at V and 8 bases at J; junction bases unmatched: 8. CDR3 length equals 15 residues. CDR3 nucleotide sequence: TGTGCCAGCAGCTCTCCCCTGACAGGGGGCCATGAGCAGTTCTTC. This encodes CASSSPLTGGHEQFF.

This clonotype was counted once. The genes are TRBV9 and TRBJ2-1; D not certain. The CDR3 is made up of 16 amino acids. The V end lost 0 bases, the J end lost 6 bases, and 16 bases lay between the germline ends. The germline V gene has CDR1 SGDLS and CDR2 YYNGEE. This chain's CDR3 is CASSVAMTPRRNEQFF. Written as DNA, the CDR3 is TGTGCCAGCAGCGTAGCTATGACACCCCGCCGCAATGAGCAGTTCTTC.

In DNA, the CDR3 is TGTGCCAGCAGTCCTTGGAGGGGGCCTTTAGATACGCAGTATTTT. Its translation: CASSPWRGPLDTQYF. The V gene is TRBV2, the J gene TRBJ2-3, with D perhaps matching TRBD1 (7 bases). The CDR3 is 15 amino acids. The V end was cut by 5 bases, the J end by 5 bases, with 17 bases between. Per the germline V gene, CDR1 is SNHLY and CDR2 is FYNNEI.

The rearrangement joins TRBV24-1 to TRBJ2-3; a possible D gene is TRBD2 (5 bases). The CDR3 is 15 residues long. Germline-derived CDR1 and CDR2 are KGHDR and SFDVKD. V gave up 9 bases and J gave up 0 bases, with 15 bases separating them. The CDR3 DNA sequence: TGTGCCACCCGTTCCGGGGTCAGCAGCACAGATACGCAGTATTTT. Translation gives CATRSGVSSTDTQYF.

A few counts support this clonotype. The chain has TRBV5-8 and TRBJ2-2, with D perhaps TRBD2 (6 bases). This CDR3 has 17 amino acids. Germline V gives CDR1 SGHTS, CDR2 YDEGEE. Trimming left V 2 bases short and J 0 bases short, with 14 bases between. Written as DNA, the CDR3 is TGTGCCAGCAGCTTTGTTTTCGGGGGACCGAACACCGGGGAGCTGTTTTTT. Amino acid sequence: CASSFVFGGPNTGELFF.

This clonotype was found a few times. The chain employs TRBV6-2 or TRBV6-3 and TRBJ2-1; possibly TRBD2 for D (6 bases). Germline CDR1 and CDR2: MNHEY and SVGEGT. The CDR3 covers 14 residues. The ends were cut back, 5 bases at V and 8 bases at J, with 16 bases in the middle. The CDR3 is CASSRGLLQYEQFF. CDR3 nucleotide sequence: TGTGCCAGCAGTCGGGGGTTACTACAATATGAGCAGTTCTTC.

This clonotype has only one observation. This chain links TRBV2 with TRBJ2-1, with TRBD2 identical over 8 bases. Germline loops: CDR1 SNHLY, CDR2 FYNNEI. The CDR3 loop spans 13 amino acids. The ends lost 6 bases at V and 8 bases at J; junction bases unmatched: 6. CDR3 residues: CASRPGGSDEQFF. The CDR3 DNA reads as TGTGCCAGCAGGCCGGGGGGGTCAGATGAGCAGTTCTTC. The variable domain in full, completed from reference TRBV2 and TRBJ2-1, reads EPEVTQTPSHQVTQMGQEVILRCVPISNHLYFYWYRQILGQKVEFLVSFYNNEISEKSEIFDDQFSVERPDGSNFTLKIRSTKLEDSAMYFCASRPGGSDEQFFGPGTRLTVL.

This clonotype occurred a few times. The chain recombines TRBV7-6 with TRBJ1-2, with TRBD1 as a possible D gene (6 bases). Per germline, CDR1 SGHVS and CDR2 FNYEAQ. Between the trimmed V and J ends, which lost 2 bases and 4 bases, there was a span of 8 bases. The CDR3 runs 13 residues. Here the CDR3 reads CASSLRTAYGYTF. CDR3 DNA sequence: TGTGCCAGCAGCTTAAGGACAGCCTATGGCTACACCTTC.

In this sample, this clonotype turned up a few times. The rearrangement links TRBV6-6 to TRBJ1-1; D gene unclear. The CDR3 loop spans 13 amino acids. Per the germline V gene, CDR1 is MNHNY and CDR2 is SVGAGI (reference sequence). Trimming took off 0 bases at V and 4 bases at J, with 6 bases between the two ends. This chain's CDR3 is CASSYSHGTEAFF. CDR3 coding DNA: TGTGCCAGCAGTTACTCTCATGGCACTGAAGCTTTCTTT.

The chain uses TRBV6-2 or TRBV6-3 and TRBJ2-7, with D perhaps TRBD1 (7 bases). The CDR3 length is 16 residues. From germline, CDR1 is MNHEY and CDR2 SVGEGT. Between the trimmed V and J ends, which lost 7 bases and 1 base, there was a span of 20 bases. The CDR3 sequence is CASTRWLAGGSYEQYF. CDR3 in DNA: TGTGCCAGCACCCGGTGGTTGGCAGGGGGGTCCTACGAGCAGTACTTC.

The CDR3 DNA reads as TGTGCCAGCAGTCCGACAGATACAGCCTATGGCTACACCTTC. It yields the protein CASSPTDTAYGYTF. The chain is built from TRBV6-5 and TRBJ1-2; maybe TRBD1 (5 bases). There are 14 residues in the CDR3. The germline V gene encodes CDR1 MNHEY and CDR2 SVGAGI. V was trimmed by 5 bases and J by 4 bases, leaving 14 bases between them.

The DNA of the CDR3 is TGTGCCAGCAGTTCCCAAGGGATCTCTGGAAACACCATATATTTT. The encoded protein is CASSSQGISGNTIYF. The chain carries TRBV28 and TRBJ1-3; D is uncertain. V was cut by 4 bases and J by 0 bases, with 10 bases left in between. Per the germline V gene, CDR1 is MDHEN and CDR2 is SYDVKM. The CDR3 loop spans 15 amino acids.

In this sample, this clonotype turned up many times. This chain uses TRBV7-6 with TRBJ1-6; maybe TRBD1 (5 bases). Germline V lookup: CDR1 SGHVS, CDR2 FNYEAQ. This CDR3 is built from 14 residues. V dropped 5 bases and J dropped 6 bases, with 11 bases sitting between them. CDR3 coding DNA: TGTGCCAGCAGCCGGGGACCCTTTAATTCACCCCTCCACTTT. Translation gives CASSRGPFNSPLHF.

The chain joins TRBV11-2 to TRBJ2-2, with 12 bases fitting TRBD2. Germline loops: CDR1 SGHAT, CDR2 FQNNGV. This CDR3 is built from 16 residues. Germline trimming cut 5 bases from V and 6 bases from J; bases unmatched to any gene: 7. The CDR3 DNA reads TGTGCCAGCAGCGCACCTACTAGCGGGGGGCCCGGGGAGCTGTTTTTT. Encoded protein: CASSAPTSGGPGELFF.

This clonotype was seen more than once but under ten times. The J gene is TRBJ1-1, the V gene TRBV2; a weak D match, TRBD1 (6 bases). The CDR3 spans 16 residues. Germline CDR1 reads SNHLY; CDR2 reads FYNNEI. Trimming took off 8 bases at V and 1 base at J, with 20 bases between the two ends. In DNA form, the CDR3 reads TGTGCCAGCGGAAATCCCGGACAGACCGGGAACACTGAAGCTTTCTTT. Residues: CASGNPGQTGNTEAFF.

This clonotype was found a few times. The J gene is TRBJ2-6, the V gene TRBV7-6; possibly TRBD1 or TRBD2 for D (5 bases each). The V and J ends lost 0 bases and 12 bases respectively, with 12 bases between them. CDR1 is SGHVS, CDR2 FNYEAQ, per germline. This CDR3 region has 14 residues. The CDR3 region is CASSLAGTGRVLTF. CDR3 DNA sequence: TGTGCCAGCAGCTTAGCTGGGACCGGGCGCGTCCTGACTTTC. Full variable domain (rest looked up from reference TRBV7-6 and TRBJ2-6): GAGVSQSPRYKVTKRGQDVALRCDPISGHVSLYWYRQALGQGPEFLTYFNYEAQQDKSGLPNDRFSAERPEGSISTLTIQRTEQRDSAMYRCASSLAGTGRVLTFGAGSRLTVL.

The genes are TRBV6-2 or TRBV6-3 and TRBJ1-5; TRBD1 is a possible D gene (6 bases). The CDR3 is made up of 17 amino acids. From germline, CDR1 is MNHEY and CDR2 SVGEGT. Trimming took 0 bases from V and 3 from J, leaving 15 bases between them. CDR3 sequence: CASSYSGGPGFNQPQHF. The CDR3 region has the DNA TGTGCCAGCAGTTACTCGGGGGGCCCTGGTTTCAATCAGCCCCAGCATTTT.

A note on this clonotype: The junction departs from germline at one end; a sequencing error may be responsible. The V and J genes are TRBV12-3 or TRBV12-4 and TRBJ1-3; D is unclear. This CDR3 spans 12 amino acids. The CDR3: CATWSSENTIYF. CDR3 nucleotides: TGTGCCACCTGGAGCTCTGAAAACACCATATATTTT.

This rearrangement joins TRBV3-1 to TRBJ2-2, with 8 bases that match TRBD1. CDR1 is LGHDT and CDR2 is YNNKEL in the germline V gene (reference sequence). The CDR3 consists of 19 residues. Trimming cost V 0 bases and J 3 bases; bases outside gene matches: 12. CDR3 amino acids: CASSQDGRREQGDTGELFF. The CDR3 nucleotides read TGTGCCAGCAGCCAAGATGGTCGGCGCGAACAGGGGGACACCGGGGAGCTGTTTTTT. The full variable domain, its missing parts supplied by reference TRBV3-1 and TRBJ2-2, is DTAVSQTPKYLVTQMGNDKSIKCEQNLGHDTMYWYKQDSKKFLKIMFSYNNKELIINETVPNRFSPKSPDKAHLNLHINSLELGDSAVYFCASSQDGRREQGDTGELFFGEGSRLTVL.

Points on this clonotype: A read error is possible here, since a much larger clone lies one base away. The gene calls are TRBV7-2 and TRBJ2-1; D is possibly TRBD1 or TRBD2 (6 bases each). The CDR3 totals 16 residues. Germline V gene sequence: CDR1 SGHTA, CDR2 FQGNSA. Trimming took off 4 bases at V and 6 bases at J, with 19 bases between the two ends. The DNA for the CDR3 is TGTGCCAGCAGCTCAAGCGGGTGGTGGGGGCTCAATGAGCAGTTCTTC. Translation gives CASSSSGWWGLNEQFF.

This clonotype was seen only a few times. The V gene is TRBV15, the J gene TRBJ2-7; no definite D call. V was pared by 2 bases and J by 6 bases, with 11 bases between. The germline CDR1 and CDR2 sequences are LNHNV and YYDKDF (reference sequence). The length of the CDR3 is 13 residues. The CDR3 loop is CATSRRVPSEQYF. As DNA, the CDR3 is TGTGCCACCAGCAGAAGAGTCCCTTCCGAGCAGTACTTC.

The genes are TRBV6-5 and TRBJ2-7; D may be TRBD2 (6 bases). Trimming stripped 5 bases from V and 3 bases from J, with 17 bases between. Germline V gene sequence: CDR1 MNHEY, CDR2 SVGAGI. The CDR3 has 15 amino acids. CDR3 region: CASSRSSDSSYEQYF. CDR3 sequence (DNA): TGTGCCAGCAGTCGATCTAGCGATTCAAGCTACGAGCAGTACTTC.

This chain links TRBV18 with TRBJ2-7; possibly TRBD1 or TRBD2 for D (5 bases each). CDR3 length equals 14 residues. The ends were cut back, 1 base at V and 5 bases at J, with 12 bases in the middle. Germline CDR1 reads KGHSH; CDR2 reads LQKENI. The CDR3 region has the DNA TGTGCCAGCTCACCACGAGAGAGGGGAAACGAGCAGTACTTC. The encoded protein is CASSPRERGNEQYF.

With respect to this clonotype: The germline gene is not matched at one end of the junction; a read error may be the cause. The V and J genes are TRBV7-9 and TRBJ1-1; tentatively, D is TRBD1 (5 bases). This CDR3 is 12 amino acids long. CDR1 and CDR2 (germline): SEHNR, FQNEAQ (reference sequence). CDR3 sequence: CASTREITEAYF. The CDR3 bases are TGTGCCAGCACCAGGGAGATCACTGAAGCTTACTTT.

V usage is TRBV7-6 and J usage is TRBJ2-7, with D perhaps matching TRBD1 (6 bases). Trimming left V 6 bases short and J 5 bases short, with 11 bases between. The CDR3 is 12 amino acids. Germline V gene sequence: CDR1 SGHVS, CDR2 FNYEAQ. The CDR3 nucleotides are TGTGCCAGCAGTAAAGCAGGGGACGAGCAGTACTTC. This sequence encodes CASSKAGDEQYF.

The gene calls are TRBV6-5 and TRBJ2-1, with D maybe TRBD1 (6 bases). This CDR3 is built from 15 residues. V dropped 2 bases and J dropped 2 bases, with 10 bases sitting between them. Germline CDR1 and CDR2: MNHEY and SVGAGI. The CDR3 protein is CASSYEGQTYNEQFF. CDR3 bases: TGTGCCAGCAGTTACGAGGGACAAACCTACAATGAGCAGTTCTTC.

The genes are TRBV7-4 and TRBJ1-4, with a possible D match to TRBD1 (5 bases). CDR3 length: 20 amino acids. Trimming pared 3 bases from V and 0 bases from J, leaving 23 bases between. Germline CDR1 and CDR2: SGHVT and SQSDAQ. CDR3 bases: TGTGCCAGCAGCTTTAATTCCAAAGGGGTGGATGTTGCAACTAATGAAAAACTGTTTTTT. This sequence encodes CASSFNSKGVDVATNEKLFF.

The chain couples TRBV9 to TRBJ2-1, with no clear D. Trimming cost V 0 bases and J 5 bases, with 15 bases left between them. The length of the CDR3 is 16 residues. Looked up from germline, CDR1 is SGDLS and CDR2 is YYNGEE. CDR3 in DNA: TGTGCCAGCAGCGTAGGACACAGTTGGACGGACAATGAGCAGTTCTTC. Translated: CASSVGHSWTDNEQFF.